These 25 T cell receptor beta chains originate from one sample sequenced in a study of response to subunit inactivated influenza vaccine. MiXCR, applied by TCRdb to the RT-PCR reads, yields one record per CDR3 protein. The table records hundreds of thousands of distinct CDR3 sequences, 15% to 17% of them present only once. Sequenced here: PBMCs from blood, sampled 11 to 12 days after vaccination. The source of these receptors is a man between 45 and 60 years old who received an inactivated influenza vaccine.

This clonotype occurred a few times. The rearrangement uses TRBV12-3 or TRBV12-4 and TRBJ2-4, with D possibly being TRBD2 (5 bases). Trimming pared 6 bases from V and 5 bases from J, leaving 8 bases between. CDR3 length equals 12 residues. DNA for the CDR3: TGTGCCAGCAGAGCGGTACAAAACATTCAGTACTTC. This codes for CASRAVQNIQYF.

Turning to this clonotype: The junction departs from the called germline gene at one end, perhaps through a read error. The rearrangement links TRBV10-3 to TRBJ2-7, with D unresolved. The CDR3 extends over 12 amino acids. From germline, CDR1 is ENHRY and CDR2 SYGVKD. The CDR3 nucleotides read TGTGCCATCATGGTAGGAAACTACGAGCCGTACTTC. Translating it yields CAIMVGNYEPYF.

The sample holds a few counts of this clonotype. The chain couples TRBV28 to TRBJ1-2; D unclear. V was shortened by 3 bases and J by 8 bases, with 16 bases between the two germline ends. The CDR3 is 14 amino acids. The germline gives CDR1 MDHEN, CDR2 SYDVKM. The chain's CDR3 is CASSFPTATGGYTF. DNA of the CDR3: TGTGCCAGCAGTTTCCCGACGGCGACCGGGGGCTACACCTTC.

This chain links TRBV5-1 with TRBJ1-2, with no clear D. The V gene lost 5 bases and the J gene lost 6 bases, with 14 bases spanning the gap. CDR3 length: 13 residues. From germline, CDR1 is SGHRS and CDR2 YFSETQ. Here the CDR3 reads CASSQNGRHGYTF. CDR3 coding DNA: TGCGCCAGCAGTCAGAACGGCAGACATGGCTACACCTTC.

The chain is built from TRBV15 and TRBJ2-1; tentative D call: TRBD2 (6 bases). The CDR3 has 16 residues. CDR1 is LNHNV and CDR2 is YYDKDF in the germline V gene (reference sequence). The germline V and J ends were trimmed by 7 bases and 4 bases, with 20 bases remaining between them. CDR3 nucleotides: TGTGCCACCACGGGGATGGGGAGGAAAACTTACAATGAGCAGTTCTTC. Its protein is CATTGMGRKTYNEQFF.

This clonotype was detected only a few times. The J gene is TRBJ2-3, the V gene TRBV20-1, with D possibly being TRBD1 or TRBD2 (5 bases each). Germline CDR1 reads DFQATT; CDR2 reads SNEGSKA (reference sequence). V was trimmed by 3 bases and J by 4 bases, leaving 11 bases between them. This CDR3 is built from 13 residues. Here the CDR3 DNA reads TGCAGTGCTAGGGTTGGGGGACCAGATACGCAGTATTTT. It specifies CSARVGGPDTQYF.

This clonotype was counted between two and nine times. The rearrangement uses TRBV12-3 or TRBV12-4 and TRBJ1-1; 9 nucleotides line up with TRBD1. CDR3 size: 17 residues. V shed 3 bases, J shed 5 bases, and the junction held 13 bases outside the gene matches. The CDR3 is CASSFYGQGKAKTEAFF. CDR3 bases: TGTGCCAGCAGTTTCTACGGACAGGGGAAGGCTAAAACTGAAGCTTTCTTT.

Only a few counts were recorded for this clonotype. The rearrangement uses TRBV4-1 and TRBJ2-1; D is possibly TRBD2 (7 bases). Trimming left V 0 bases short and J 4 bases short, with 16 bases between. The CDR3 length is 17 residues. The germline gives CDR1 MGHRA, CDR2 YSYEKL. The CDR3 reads CASSQEGGGELYNEQFF. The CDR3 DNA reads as TGCGCCAGCAGCCAAGAAGGCGGGGGCGAGTTATACAATGAGCAGTTCTTC.

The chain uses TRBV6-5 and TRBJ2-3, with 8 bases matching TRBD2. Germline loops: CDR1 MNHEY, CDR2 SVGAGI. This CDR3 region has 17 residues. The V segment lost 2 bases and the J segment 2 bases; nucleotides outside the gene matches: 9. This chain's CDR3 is CASSYPTYSGNTDTQYF. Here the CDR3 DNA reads TGTGCCAGCAGTTACCCCACTTATAGCGGGAACACAGATACGCAGTATTTT.

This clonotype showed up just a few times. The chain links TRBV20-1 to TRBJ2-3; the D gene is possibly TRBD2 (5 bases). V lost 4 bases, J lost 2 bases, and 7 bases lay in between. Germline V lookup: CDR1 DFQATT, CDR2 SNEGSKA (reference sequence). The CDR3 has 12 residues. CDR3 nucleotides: TGCAGTGCTACCCGGGACACAGATACGCAGTATTTT. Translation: CSATRDTDTQYF.

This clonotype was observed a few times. CDR3 nucleotides: TGCAGTGCTAGAGACGGACACGTGAACACTGAAGCTTTCTTT. Encoded protein: CSARDGHVNTEAFF. This chain uses TRBV20-1 with TRBJ1-1; maybe TRBD1 (5 bases). Looked up from germline, CDR1 is DFQATT and CDR2 is SNEGSKA (reference sequence). V gave up 0 bases and J gave up 0 bases, with 8 bases separating them. The CDR3 runs 14 residues.

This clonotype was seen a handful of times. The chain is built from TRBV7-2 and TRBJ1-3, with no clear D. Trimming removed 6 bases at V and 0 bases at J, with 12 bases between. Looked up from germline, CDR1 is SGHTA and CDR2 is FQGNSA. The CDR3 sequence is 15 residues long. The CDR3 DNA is TGTGCCAGCAGGCCTCTTATGAGCTCTGGAAACACCATATATTTT. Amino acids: CASRPLMSSGNTIYF. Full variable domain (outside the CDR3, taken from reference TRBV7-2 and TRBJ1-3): GAGVSQSPSNKVTEKGKDVELRCDPISGHTALYWYRQSLGQGLEFLIYFQGNSAPDKSGLPSDRFSAERTGGSVSTLTIQRTQQEDSAVYLCASRPLMSSGNTIYFGEGSWLTVV.

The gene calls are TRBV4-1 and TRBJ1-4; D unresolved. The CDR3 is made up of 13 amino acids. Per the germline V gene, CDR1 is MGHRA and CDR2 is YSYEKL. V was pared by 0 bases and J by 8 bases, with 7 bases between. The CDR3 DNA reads TGCGCCAGCAGCCAAGAATCCGGGGAAAAACTGTTTTTT. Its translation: CASSQESGEKLFF.

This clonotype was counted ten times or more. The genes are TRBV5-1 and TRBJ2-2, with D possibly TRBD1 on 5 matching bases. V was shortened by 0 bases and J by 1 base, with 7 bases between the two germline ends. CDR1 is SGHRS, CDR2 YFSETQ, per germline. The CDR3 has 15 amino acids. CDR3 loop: CASSLETGNTGELFF. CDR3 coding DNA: TGCGCCAGCAGCTTGGAAACAGGGAACACCGGGGAGCTGTTTTTT.

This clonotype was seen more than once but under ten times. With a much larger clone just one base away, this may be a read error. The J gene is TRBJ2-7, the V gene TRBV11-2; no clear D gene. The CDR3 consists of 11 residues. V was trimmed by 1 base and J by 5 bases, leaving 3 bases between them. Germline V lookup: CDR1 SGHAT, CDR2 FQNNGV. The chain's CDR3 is CASSLAHEQYF. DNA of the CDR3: TGTGCCAGCAGCTTAGCCCACGAGCAGTACTTC. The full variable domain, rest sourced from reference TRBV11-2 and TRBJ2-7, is EAGVAQSPRYKIIEKRQSVAFWCNPISGHATLYWYQQILGQGPKLLIQFQNNGVVDDSQLPKDRFSAERLKGVDSTLKIQPAKLEDSAVYLCASSLAHEQYFGPGTRLTVT.

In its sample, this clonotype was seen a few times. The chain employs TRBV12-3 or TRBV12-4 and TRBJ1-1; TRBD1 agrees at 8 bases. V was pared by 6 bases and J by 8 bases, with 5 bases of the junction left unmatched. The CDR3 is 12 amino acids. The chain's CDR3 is CASSHRTGEAFF. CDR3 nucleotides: TGTGCCAGCAGCCACAGGACAGGGGAAGCTTTCTTT.

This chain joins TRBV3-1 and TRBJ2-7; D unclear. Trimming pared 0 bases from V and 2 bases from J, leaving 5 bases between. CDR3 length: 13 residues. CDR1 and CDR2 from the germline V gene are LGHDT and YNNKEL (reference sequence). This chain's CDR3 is CASSQDIAYEQYF. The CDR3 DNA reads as TGTGCCAGCAGCCAAGATATCGCCTACGAGCAGTACTTC.

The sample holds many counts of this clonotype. CDR3 sequence reads: CASSQRPLAGAHYNEQFF. CDR3 coding DNA: TGTGCCAGCAGCCAAAGGCCCCTAGCGGGAGCACACTACAATGAGCAGTTCTTC. This chain connects TRBV3-1 to TRBJ2-1; 10 positions agree with TRBD2. The CDR3 is 18 amino acids. V lost 2 bases to trimming and J lost 3 bases; unmatched junction nucleotides: 10. Germline V CDR1 and CDR2: LGHDT, YNNKEL (reference sequence).

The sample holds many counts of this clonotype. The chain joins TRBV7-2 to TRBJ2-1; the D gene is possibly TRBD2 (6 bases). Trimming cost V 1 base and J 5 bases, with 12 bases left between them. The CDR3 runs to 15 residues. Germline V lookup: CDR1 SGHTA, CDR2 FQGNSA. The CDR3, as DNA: TGTGCCAGCAGCTTAGTGGAGGGAAAGGACAATGAGCAGTTCTTC. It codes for CASSLVEGKDNEQFF. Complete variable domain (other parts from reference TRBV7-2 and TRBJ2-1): GAGVSQSPSNKVTEKGKDVELRCDPISGHTALYWYRQSLGQGLEFLIYFQGNSAPDKSGLPSDRFSAERTGGSVSTLTIQRTQQEDSAVYLCASSLVEGKDNEQFFGPGTRLTVL.

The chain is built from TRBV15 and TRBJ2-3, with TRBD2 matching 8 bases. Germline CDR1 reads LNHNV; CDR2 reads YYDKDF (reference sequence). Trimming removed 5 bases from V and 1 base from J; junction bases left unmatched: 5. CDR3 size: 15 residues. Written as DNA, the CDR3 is TGTGCCACCAGCTCTAGAGCGGGGGGCACAGATACGCAGTATTTT. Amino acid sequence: CATSSRAGGTDTQYF.

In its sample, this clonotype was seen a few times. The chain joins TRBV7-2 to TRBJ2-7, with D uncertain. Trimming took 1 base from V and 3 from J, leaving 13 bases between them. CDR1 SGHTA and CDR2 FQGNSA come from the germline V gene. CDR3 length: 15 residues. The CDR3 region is CASSLGLFSFYEQYF. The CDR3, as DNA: TGTGCCAGCAGCTTAGGTTTGTTCTCCTTCTACGAGCAGTACTTC.

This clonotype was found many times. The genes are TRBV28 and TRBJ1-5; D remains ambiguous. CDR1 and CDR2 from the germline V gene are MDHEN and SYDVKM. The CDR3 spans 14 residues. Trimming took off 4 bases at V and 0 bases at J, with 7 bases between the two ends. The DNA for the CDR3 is TGTGCCAGCAGTTGGACGGATAGCAATCAGCCCCAGCATTTT. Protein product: CASSWTDSNQPQHF.

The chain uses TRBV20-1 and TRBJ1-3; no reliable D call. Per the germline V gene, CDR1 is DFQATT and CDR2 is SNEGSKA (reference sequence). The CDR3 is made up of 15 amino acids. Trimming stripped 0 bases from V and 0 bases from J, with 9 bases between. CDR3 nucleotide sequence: TGCAGTGCTAGAGATGTCCGGCGCTCTGGAAACACCATATATTTT. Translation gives CSARDVRRSGNTIYF.

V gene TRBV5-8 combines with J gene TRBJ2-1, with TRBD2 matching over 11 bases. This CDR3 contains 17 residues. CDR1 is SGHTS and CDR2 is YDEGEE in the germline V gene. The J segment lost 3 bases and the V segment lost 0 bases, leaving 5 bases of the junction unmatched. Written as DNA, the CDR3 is TGTGCCAGCAGCTTGGAGGTAGCGGGAGGGTTCTACAATGAGCAGTTCTTC. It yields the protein CASSLEVAGGFYNEQFF.

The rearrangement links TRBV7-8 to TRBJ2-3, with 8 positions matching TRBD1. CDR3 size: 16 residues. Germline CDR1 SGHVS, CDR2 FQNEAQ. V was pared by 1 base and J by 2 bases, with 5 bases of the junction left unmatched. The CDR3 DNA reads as TGTGCCAGCAGCTTAGATACAGGGGGAAACACAGATACGCAGTATTTT. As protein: CASSLDTGGNTDTQYF. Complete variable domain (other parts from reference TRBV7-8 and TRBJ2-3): GAGVSQSPRYKVAKRGQDVALRCDPISGHVSLFWYQQALGQGPEFLTYFQNEAQLDKSGLPSDRFFAERPEGSVSTLKIQRTQQEDSAVYLCASSLDTGGNTDTQYFGPGTRLTVL.